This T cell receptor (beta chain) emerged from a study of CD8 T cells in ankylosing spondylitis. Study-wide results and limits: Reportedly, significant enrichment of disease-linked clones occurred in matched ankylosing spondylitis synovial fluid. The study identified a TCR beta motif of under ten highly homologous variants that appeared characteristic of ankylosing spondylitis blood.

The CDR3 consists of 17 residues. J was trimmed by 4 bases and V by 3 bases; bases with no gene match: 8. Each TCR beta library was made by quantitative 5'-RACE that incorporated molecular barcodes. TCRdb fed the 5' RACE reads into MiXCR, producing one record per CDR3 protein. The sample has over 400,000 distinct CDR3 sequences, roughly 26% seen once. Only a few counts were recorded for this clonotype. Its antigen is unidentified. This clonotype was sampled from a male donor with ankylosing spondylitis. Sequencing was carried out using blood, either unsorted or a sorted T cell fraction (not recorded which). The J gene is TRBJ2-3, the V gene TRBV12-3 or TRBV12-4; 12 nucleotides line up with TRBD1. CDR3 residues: CASSLGLGQGAPDTQYF. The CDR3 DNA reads TGTGCCAGCAGTTTGGGCCTGGGACAGGGGGCTCCAGATACGCAGTATTTT.